This record concerns one TCR beta chain sequence. Its antigen is currently unknown. The data were taken from a study of blood T cells in healthy people across ages. Study-wide findings and caveats: PBMCs left unsorted prevented a conclusive naive versus antigen-experienced comparison.

It was with a sample-barcoded 5' primer and a J-beta primer mix that a second PCR of roughly 7 to 11 cycles was run. Each CDR3 protein gets one entry after TCRdb re-called the 5' RACE reads with MiXCR. The sample records approximately 830,000 distinct CDR3 sequences, approximately 67% being singletons. The CDR3 extends over 14 amino acids. Germline V gives CDR1 SGHDN, CDR2 FVKESK. Between the trimmed V and J ends, which lost 6 bases and 0 bases, there was a span of 12 bases. This chain links TRBV14 with TRBJ2-7; no clear D. The TCR comes from a man in his thirties or forties in good health. The sample taken for sequencing was blood. The CDR3 coding sequence is TGTGCCAGCAGACGGACGCTGAACTCCTACGAGCAGTACTTC. Its translation is CASRRTLNSYEQYF. Combining the CDR3 with reference TRBV14 and TRBJ2-7 gives the whole variable domain EAGVTQFPSHSVIEKGQTVTLRCDPISGHDNLYWYRRVMGKEIKFLLHFVKESKQDESGMPNNRFLAERTGGTYSTLKVQPAELEDSGVYFCASRRTLNSYEQYFGPGTRLTVT.